One T cell receptor (beta chain) is described in this entry. Its antigen is as yet unknown. These data belong to a study of shared clonotypes between healthy human individuals. Whole-study results and caveats: With few donors, the genetic and exposure-history diversity represented was limited. Rarefaction showed that sequencing of sorted subsets was incomplete (despite large depth).

Data came from immunoSEQ multiplex PCR; TCRdb stores just in-frame clones and leaves some out. This table has 2 million to 2.5 million clones, around 92% appearing once. The donors were all Caucasian adults (living in Nashville, Tennessee). V lost 2 bases to trimming and J lost 3 bases; unmatched junction nucleotides: 8. The germline V gene encodes CDR1 KGHSH and CDR2 LQKENI. This CDR3 has 16 residues. This sequence was found in a man in his late teens or twenties in good health. Some clones in this sample may be carry-over from other donors' samples. The sequenced sample was naive CD4+ T cells from PBMCs. Documented subset: CD45RA+ positively selected. V is TRBV18 and J is TRBJ2-7; 9 bases align to TRBD2. As DNA, the CDR3 is TGTGCCAGCTCACCATCTCTGGCGGGAGGGTTCTACGAGCAGTACTTC. The encoded protein is CASSPSLAGGFYEQYF.